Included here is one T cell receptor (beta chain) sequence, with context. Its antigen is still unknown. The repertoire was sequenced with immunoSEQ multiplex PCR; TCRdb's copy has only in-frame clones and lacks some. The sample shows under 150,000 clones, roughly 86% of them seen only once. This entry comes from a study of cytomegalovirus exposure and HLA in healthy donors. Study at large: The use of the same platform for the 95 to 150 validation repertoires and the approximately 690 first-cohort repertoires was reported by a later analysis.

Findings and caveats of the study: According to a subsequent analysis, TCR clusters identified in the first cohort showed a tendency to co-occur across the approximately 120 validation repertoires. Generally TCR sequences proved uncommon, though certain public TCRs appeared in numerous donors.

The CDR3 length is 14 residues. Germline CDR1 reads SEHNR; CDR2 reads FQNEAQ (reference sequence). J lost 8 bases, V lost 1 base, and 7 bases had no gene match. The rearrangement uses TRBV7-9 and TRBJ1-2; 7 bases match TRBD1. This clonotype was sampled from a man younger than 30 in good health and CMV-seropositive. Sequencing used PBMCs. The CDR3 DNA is TGTGCCAGCAGCTTAGAGGAGGGGGCGCGAGGCTACACCTTC. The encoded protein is CASSLEEGARGYTF. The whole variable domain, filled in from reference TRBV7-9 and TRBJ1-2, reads DTGVSQNPRHKITKRGQNVTFRCDPISEHNRLYWYRQTLGQGPEFLTYFQNEAQLEKSRLLSDRFSAERPKGSFSTLEIQRTEQGDSAMYLCASSLEEGARGYTFGSGTRLTVV.